The sequence of this T cell receptor beta chain was determined in a study of regulatory T cells in long-lasting Graves disease (dated by TCRdb to the early 2020s). In the study overall: Antithyroid drugs had been taken for less than 3 months by newly diagnosed Graves' disease patients. Persistent Graves' disease patients were compared with newly diagnosed Graves' disease patients by peripheral blood TCR sequencing and RNA sequencing. The study was registered as a clinical trial and conducted in China. A total of roughly 35 samples were covered by TCR sequencing, comprising about 13 persistent and approximately 20 newly diagnosed Graves' disease patients.

The method was multiplex PCR. The sample was run on an Illumina HiSeq 4000. TCR beta libraries were built with iRepertoire HTBI primers and Arm-PCR amplification of CDR3 regions. Before sequencing, the PCR products underwent gel purification. On the study's bioinformatics: A total of 62 TRBV and 14 TRBJ segments were identified across samples and were used for gene usage analysis of CDR3 amino acid clonotypes. COPE and FqMerger were used to merge the filtered high-quality paired reads into contigs. BLAST was used to align contigs to IMGT TRBV, TRBD and TRBJ reference genes, with CDR3 defined following IMGT. Highly expanded clones were defined as clonotypes with a frequency above 0.1%. Repertoire diversity was measured by Shannon entropy, and V-J evenness by the Gini coefficient. Public clonotypes were defined as clonotypes shared by more than one individual. In TCRdb, the public reads were trimmed at Q25 with fastp and aligned with MiXCR, with productive beta chains retained. Each CDR3 protein gets just one entry, which takes the most common genes and DNA from the rows behind it. TCRdb, rather than the study authors, made the V and J calls. Counted in this sample were 400,000 to 650,000 distinct CDR3 sequences; about 16% of them appeared once. The ten largest clones capture 25% of the sample.

About this clonotype: It has no known antigen specificity. The input lacks base qualities; no much larger clone sits a single base away.

Beyond this particular receptor, the publication reports: The authors acknowledged the small sample size as a limitation that may reduce accuracy. Persistent Graves' disease patients showed lower TCR Shannon entropy and fewer highly expanded clones than newly diagnosed patients, suggesting clonal expansion. Persistent patients shared more public clonotypes among themselves (fewer than 3,000) than newly diagnosed patients did (roughly 910). Sequencing and analysis were restricted to the TCR beta chain. Persistent disease showed preferential use of TRBV28, TRBJ1-2 and TRBJ2-5, whereas newly diagnosed disease favored TRBV20-1 and TRBJ2-1. Only peripheral blood was studied, because thyroid tissue, the primary lesion, was inaccessible.

Including the terminal cysteine and phenylalanine, the CDR3 comprises 15 residues. Of all the DNA, just the CDR3 is kept, 45 bases in frame from base 1. CDR1 and CDR2 (LNHDA, SQIVND) derive from the germline V gene (reference sequence). V loses 5 bases at its end and J loses 3 bases; junction bases beyond the gene matches: 6. What the time point label conveys for this sample: newly diagnosed GD, antithyroid drugs for less than 3 months. For both TCR sequencing and RNA sequencing, RNA was extracted from PBMCs using TRIzol. The diagnosis of Graves' disease was made according to American Thyroid Association guidelines. Recruitment of patients was carried out at an endocrinology department in Xi'an, China. Each patient gave around 9.2 milliliters of peripheral blood, collected in an EDTA anticoagulant tube. Ficoll Paque Plus density gradient separation was used to isolate PBMCs, and no further T cell sorting was done. An Agilent 2100 Bioanalyzer and agarose gel were used to assess RNA quality, and a NanoDrop 2000 was used to measure RNA concentration.

In addition, the sample was reused for a study of T cells in Graves' hyperthyroidism and ophthalmopathy. The second study reports: Graves' hyperthyroidism was defined as stable when no progression to ophthalmopathy occurred over 18 months of follow-up. Hyperthyroidism patients were newly diagnosed, had a disease duration of under 2 months, and were aged 18 to 65 years. Patients with uncontrolled infections, other autoimmune diseases, pregnancy or lactation were excluded. Diagnoses were established on the basis of clinical symptoms, serum thyroxine and TRAb, thyroid ultrasound, and orbital computed tomography. A first-round RT-PCR of the TCR CDR3 used the HTBI primer set with the Qiagen OneStep RT-PCR kit. Most expanded thyroid clonotypes (frequency above 0.001) were also detected in blood, suggesting blood repertoires may reflect thyroid immune responses. In cross-validation, a model built on a 13 V-J signature told ophthalmopathy apart from stable hyperthyroidism with approximately 90% sensitivity and roughly 82% specificity, and in testing the same model reached 80%/75%. During validation, the model predicted progression to ophthalmopathy a median of about 5.9 months ahead of onset, with 60% to 71% sensitivity and around 72% specificity. A discovery cohort of about a hundred patients, 43 with Graves' ophthalmopathy and under 60 with stable Graves' hyperthyroidism, was used to find distinguishing TCR V-J signatures. Prospective prediction of ophthalmopathy was tested in an independent validation cohort consisting of some 18 hyperthyroidism patients and some 16 patients who later progressed to ophthalmopathy. The roughly 100 discovery patients were randomly divided into training and test sets at a 7:3 ratio. In addition, the study compared T-cell repertoires in thyroid tissue and in blood from several Graves' hyperthyroidism patients. After sampling, hyperthyroidism patients received methimazole starting at 30 mg daily, and ophthalmopathy patients received high-dose intravenous methylprednisolone. A second multiplex PCR round built the libraries, followed by size selection and purification. Paired-end sequencing of the libraries was performed with 100 bp reads on an Illumina HiSeq2000. Raw data were processed with SOAPnuke, discarding reads with adapters, uncalled bases, mean Phred below 15, or no exact constant-primer or identifier match. COPE v1.2.5 was used to merge the high-quality paired reads, and each unique nucleotide sequence was defined as a clonotype. Clonotypes were aligned to IMGT TRBV, TRBD and TRBJ reference segments using MiTCR v1.1. Analysis was restricted to V-J combinations with a frequency above 0.0001, which covered roughly 99% of repertoires. A TCS score was defined as the ratio of F50 (clonal expansion) to E x V (chaos), with BLOSUM62-based TCRdist applied between CDR3 peptides within each V-J. Welch's t-statistics and random forest reduced fewer than 550 V-J features to fewer than 15, which were used in a naive Bayes classifier (R e1071). Sample size was not statistically predetermined, and investigators were not blinded to group allocation. The paper describes TCR Vbeta CDR3 sequencing of fewer than 150 peripheral blood samples, made up of 43 ophthalmopathy patients, 70 to 75 hyperthyroidism patients and some 17 progressor patients.

The chain is encoded by TRBV19 joined to TRBJ2-2; 7 central bases correspond to TRBD1. This sequence originates from a woman aged 40-65 years with Graves disease. Donor details come from another sample of the same person, matched by shared clones. This material consisted of peripheral blood mononuclear cells (PBMCs), taken at new diagnosis, from a patient treated with antithyroid drugs. The nucleotide sequence is TGTGCCAGTAGTTTTACAGGGGTGGACACCGGGGAGCTGTTTTTT. The translation is CASSFTGVDTGELFF.